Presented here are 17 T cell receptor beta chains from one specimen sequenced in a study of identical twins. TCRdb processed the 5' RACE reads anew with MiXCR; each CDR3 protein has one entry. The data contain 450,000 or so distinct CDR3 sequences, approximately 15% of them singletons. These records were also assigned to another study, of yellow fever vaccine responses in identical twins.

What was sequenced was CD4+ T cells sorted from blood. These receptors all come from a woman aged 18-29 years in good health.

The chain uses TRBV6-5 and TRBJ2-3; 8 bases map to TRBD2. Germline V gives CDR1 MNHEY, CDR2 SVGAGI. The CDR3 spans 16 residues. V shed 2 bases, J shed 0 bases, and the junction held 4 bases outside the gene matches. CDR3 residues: CASSYRGGLSTDTQYF. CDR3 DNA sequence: TGTGCCAGCAGTTACCGGGGGGGGCTGAGCACAGATACGCAGTATTTT.

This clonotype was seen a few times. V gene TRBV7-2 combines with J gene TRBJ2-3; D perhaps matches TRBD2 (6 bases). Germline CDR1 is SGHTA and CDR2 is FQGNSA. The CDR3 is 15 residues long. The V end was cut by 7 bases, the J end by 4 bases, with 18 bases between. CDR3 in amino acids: CASNRDSQRPDTQYF. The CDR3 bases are TGTGCCAGCAACCGGGACTCCCAACGGCCAGATACGCAGTATTTT.

The CDR3 sequence is CASRSTLTGIFTGELFF. CDR3 nucleotides: TGTGCCAGCAGGTCGACTCTAACAGGGATTTTTACCGGGGAGCTGTTTTTT. The rearrangement joins TRBV3-1 to TRBJ2-2, with D possibly matching TRBD1 (6 bases). V lost 6 bases and J 5 bases, leaving 22 bases between the germline ends. Germline lookup yields CDR1 LGHDT and CDR2 YNNKEL (reference sequence). This CDR3 spans 17 amino acids.

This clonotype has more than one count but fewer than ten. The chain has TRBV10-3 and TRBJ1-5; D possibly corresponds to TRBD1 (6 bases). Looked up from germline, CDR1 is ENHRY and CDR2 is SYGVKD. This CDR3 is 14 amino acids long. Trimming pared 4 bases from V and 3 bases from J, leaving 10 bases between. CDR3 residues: CAISAGQPNQPQHF. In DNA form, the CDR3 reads TGTGCCATCAGTGCTGGACAGCCCAATCAGCCCCAGCATTTT.

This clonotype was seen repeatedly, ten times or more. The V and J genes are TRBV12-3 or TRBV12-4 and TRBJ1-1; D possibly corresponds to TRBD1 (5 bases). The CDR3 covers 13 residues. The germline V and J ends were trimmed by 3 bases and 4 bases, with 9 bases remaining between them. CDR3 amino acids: CASSFTGGTEAFF. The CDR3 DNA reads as TGTGCCAGCAGTTTTACGGGGGGCACTGAAGCTTTCTTT.

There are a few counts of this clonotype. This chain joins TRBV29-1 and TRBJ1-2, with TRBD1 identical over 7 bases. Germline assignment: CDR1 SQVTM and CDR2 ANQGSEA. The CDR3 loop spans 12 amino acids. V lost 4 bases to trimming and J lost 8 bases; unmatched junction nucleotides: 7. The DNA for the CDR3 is TGCAGCGTTGGTGAGGGGGCGGGCGGCTACACCTTC. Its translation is CSVGEGAGGYTF.

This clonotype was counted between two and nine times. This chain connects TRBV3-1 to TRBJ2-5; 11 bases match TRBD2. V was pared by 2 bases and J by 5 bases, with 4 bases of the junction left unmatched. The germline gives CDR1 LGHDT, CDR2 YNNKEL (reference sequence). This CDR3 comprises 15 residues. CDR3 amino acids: CASSQSLAGAETQYF. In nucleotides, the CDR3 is TGTGCCAGCAGCCAATCACTAGCGGGAGCGGAGACCCAGTACTTC.

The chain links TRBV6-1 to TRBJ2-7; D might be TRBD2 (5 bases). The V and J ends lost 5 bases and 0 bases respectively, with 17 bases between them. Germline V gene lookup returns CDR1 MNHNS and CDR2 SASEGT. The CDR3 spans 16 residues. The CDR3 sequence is CASSSGVGWSSYEQYF. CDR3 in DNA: TGTGCCAGCAGTAGCGGAGTCGGTTGGAGCTCCTACGAGCAGTACTTC.

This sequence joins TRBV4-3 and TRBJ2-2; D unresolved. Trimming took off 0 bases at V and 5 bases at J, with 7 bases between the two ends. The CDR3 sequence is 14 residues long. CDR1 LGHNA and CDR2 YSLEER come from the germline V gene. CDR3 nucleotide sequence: TGCGCCAGCAGCCAAGAAAGAGGTACCGGGGAGCTGTTTTTT. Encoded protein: CASSQERGTGELFF.

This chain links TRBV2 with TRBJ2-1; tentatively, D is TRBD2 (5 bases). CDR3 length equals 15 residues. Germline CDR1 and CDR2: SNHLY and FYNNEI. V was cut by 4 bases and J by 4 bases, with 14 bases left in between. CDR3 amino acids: CASSASNVGYNEQFF. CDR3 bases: TGTGCCAGCAGTGCTAGCAATGTAGGATACAATGAGCAGTTCTTC.

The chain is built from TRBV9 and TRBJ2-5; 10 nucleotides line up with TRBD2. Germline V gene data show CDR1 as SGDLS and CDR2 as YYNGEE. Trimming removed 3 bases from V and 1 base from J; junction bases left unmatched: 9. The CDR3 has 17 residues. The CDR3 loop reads CASSAGSSGGIQETQYF. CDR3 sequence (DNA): TGTGCCAGCAGCGCGGGTTCTAGCGGGGGAATCCAAGAGACCCAGTACTTC.

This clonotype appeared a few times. The CDR3 DNA sequence: TGCGCCAGCAGCTCGCAGGGGGAGCCTTCCTACGAGCAGTACTTC. It is translated as CASSSQGEPSYEQYF. V gene TRBV5-1 combines with J gene TRBJ2-7; 7 positions agree with TRBD1. CDR3 length: 15 amino acids. Germline-derived CDR1 and CDR2 are SGHRS and YFSETQ. V lost 3 bases, J lost 1 base, and 7 bases stayed unmatched.

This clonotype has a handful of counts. Here the CDR3 DNA reads TGTGCCAGCAGCCAAGCGCTTCGCACAGATACGCAGTATTTT. Its protein is CASSQALRTDTQYF. This rearrangement joins TRBV3-1 to TRBJ2-3; D uncertain. The V end was cut by 1 base, the J end by 1 base, with 6 bases between. The CDR3 is 14 amino acids. Germline V gene sequence: CDR1 LGHDT, CDR2 YNNKEL (reference sequence).

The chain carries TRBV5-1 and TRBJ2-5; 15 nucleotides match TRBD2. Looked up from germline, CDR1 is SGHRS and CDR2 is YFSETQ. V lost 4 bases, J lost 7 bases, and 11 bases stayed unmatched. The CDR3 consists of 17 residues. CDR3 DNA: TGCGCCAGCAGCGTATCTGGGACTAGCGGGGGGTCGGGGACCCAGTACTTC. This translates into CASSVSGTSGGSGTQYF.

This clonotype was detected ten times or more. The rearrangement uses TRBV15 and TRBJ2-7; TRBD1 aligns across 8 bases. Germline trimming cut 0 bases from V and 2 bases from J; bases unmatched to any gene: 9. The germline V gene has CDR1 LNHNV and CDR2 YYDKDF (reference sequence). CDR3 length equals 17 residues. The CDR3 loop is CATSREQGGYLTYEQYF. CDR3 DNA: TGTGCCACCAGCAGAGAACAGGGGGGATATCTCACCTACGAGCAGTACTTC.

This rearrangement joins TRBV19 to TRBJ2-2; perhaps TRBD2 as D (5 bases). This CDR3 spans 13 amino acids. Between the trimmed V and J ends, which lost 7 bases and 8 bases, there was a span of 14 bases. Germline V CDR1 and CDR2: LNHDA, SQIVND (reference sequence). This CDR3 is CASISRPGGELFF. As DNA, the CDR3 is TGTGCCAGTATTTCGCGACCGGGAGGGGAGCTGTTTTTT.

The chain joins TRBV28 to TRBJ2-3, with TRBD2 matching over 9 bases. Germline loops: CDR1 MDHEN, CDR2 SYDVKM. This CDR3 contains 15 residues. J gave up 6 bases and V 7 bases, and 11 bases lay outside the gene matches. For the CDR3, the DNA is TGTGCCAGCAATGTCGGGCGGGGGGGCCGTGATACGCAGTATTTT. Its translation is CASNVGRGGRDTQYF.